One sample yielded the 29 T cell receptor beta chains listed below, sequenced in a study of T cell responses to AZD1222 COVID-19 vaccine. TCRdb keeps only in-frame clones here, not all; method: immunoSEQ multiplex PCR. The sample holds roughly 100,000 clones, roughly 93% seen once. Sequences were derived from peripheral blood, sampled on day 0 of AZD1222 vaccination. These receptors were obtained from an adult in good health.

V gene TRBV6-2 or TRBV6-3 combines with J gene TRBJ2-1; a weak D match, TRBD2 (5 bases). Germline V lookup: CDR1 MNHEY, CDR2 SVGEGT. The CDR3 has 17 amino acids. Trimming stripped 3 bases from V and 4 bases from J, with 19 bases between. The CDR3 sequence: CASSYFSATTFYNEQFF. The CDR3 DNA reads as TGTGCCAGCAGTTATTTTAGCGCCACGACATTTTACAATGAGCAGTTCTTC.

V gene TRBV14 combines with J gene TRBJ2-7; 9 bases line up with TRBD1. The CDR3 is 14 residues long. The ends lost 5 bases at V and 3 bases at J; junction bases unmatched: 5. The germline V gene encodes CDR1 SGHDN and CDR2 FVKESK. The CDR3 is CASSSGQGLYEQYF. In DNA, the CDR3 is TGTGCCAGCAGCTCGGGACAGGGCCTCTACGAGCAGTACTTC.

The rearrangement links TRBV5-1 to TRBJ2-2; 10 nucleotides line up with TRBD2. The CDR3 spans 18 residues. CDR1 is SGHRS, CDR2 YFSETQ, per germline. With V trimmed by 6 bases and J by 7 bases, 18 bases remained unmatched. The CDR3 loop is CASTPQASGSFNSGELFF. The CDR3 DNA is TGCGCCAGCACCCCACAGGCTAGCGGGAGTTTTAATAGCGGGGAGCTGTTTTTT.

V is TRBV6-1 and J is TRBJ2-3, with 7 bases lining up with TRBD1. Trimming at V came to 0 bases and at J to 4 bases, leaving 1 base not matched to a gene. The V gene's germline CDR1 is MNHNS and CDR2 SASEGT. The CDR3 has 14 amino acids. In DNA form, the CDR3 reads TGTGCCAGCAGTGAAGCACAGGGGCCAGATACGCAGTATTTT. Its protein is CASSEAQGPDTQYF.

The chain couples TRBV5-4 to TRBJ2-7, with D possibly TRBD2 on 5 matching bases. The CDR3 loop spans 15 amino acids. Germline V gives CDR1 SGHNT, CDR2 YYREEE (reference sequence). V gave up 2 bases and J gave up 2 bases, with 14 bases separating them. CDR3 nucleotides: TGTGCCAGCAGCTTAGCACTAGGGCCGGCCTACGAGCAGTACTTC. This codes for CASSLALGPAYEQYF.

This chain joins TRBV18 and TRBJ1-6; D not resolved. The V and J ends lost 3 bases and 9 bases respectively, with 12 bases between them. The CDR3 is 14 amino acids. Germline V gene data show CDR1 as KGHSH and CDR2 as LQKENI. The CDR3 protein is CASSPAQRGSPLHF. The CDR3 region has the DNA TGTGCCAGCTCACCCGCCCAACGGGGTTCACCCCTCCACTTT. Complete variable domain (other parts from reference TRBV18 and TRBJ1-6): NAGVMQNPRHLVRRRGQEARLRCSPMKGHSHVYWYRQLPEEGLKFMVYLQKENIIDESGMPKERFSAEFPKEGPSILRIQQVVRGDSAAYFCASSPAQRGSPLHFGNGTRLTVT.

The CDR3 DNA reads as TGTGCCAGCAGTGACTCAGCCCTAGGACCGTTCTACGAGCAGTACTTC. This translates into CASSDSALGPFYEQYF. The J gene is TRBJ2-7, the V gene TRBV6-4; D gene unclear. Trimming took off 0 bases at V and 3 bases at J, with 15 bases between the two ends. CDR1 MRHNA and CDR2 SNTAGT come from the germline V gene. The CDR3 loop spans 16 amino acids.

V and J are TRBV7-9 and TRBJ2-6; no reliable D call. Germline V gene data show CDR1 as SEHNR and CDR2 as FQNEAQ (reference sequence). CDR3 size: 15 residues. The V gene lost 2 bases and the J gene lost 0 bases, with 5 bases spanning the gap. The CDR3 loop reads CASSLLGSGANVLTF. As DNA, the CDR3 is TGTGCCAGCAGCTTATTGGGCTCTGGGGCCAACGTCCTGACTTTC.

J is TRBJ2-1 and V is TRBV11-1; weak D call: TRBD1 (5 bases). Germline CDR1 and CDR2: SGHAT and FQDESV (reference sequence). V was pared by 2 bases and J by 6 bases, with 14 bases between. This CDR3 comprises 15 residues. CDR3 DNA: TGTGCCAGCAGCTTAAATGTCAGGGTCCGCAATGAGCAGTTCTTC. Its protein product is CASSLNVRVRNEQFF.

DNA for the CDR3: TGCGCCAGCAGCGGGGAGGGCACCGGGGAGCTGTTTTTT. Translating gives CASSGEGTGELFF. This chain links TRBV5-1 with TRBJ2-2, with 7 bases aligning to TRBD2. The CDR3 totals 13 residues. The J segment lost 4 bases and the V segment lost 4 bases, leaving 1 base of the junction unmatched. From germline, CDR1 is SGHRS and CDR2 YFSETQ. The entire variable domain, with the rest obtained from reference TRBV5-1 and TRBJ2-2, is as follows: KAGVTQTPRYLIKTRGQQVTLSCSPISGHRSVSWYQQTPGQGLQFLFEYFSETQRNKGNFPGRFSGRQFSNSRSEMNVSTLELGDSALYLCASSGEGTGELFFGEGSRLTVL.

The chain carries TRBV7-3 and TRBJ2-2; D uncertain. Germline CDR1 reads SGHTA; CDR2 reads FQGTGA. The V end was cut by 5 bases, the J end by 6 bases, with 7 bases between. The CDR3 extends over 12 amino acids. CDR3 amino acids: CASSEPPGELFF. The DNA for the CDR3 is TGTGCCAGCAGCGAACCTCCCGGGGAGCTGTTTTTT.

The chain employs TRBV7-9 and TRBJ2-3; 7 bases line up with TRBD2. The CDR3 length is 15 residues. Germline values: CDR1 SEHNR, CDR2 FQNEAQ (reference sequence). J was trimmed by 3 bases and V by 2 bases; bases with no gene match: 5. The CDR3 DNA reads TGTGCCAGCAGCTTAAGGAGGGAGGGAACAGATACGCAGTATTTT. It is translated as CASSLRREGTDTQYF. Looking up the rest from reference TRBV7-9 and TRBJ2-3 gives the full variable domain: DTGVSQNPRHKITKRGQNVTFRCDPISEHNRLYWYRQTLGQGPEFLTYFQNEAQLEKSRLLSDRFSAERPKGSFSTLEIQRTEQGDSAMYLCASSLRREGTDTQYFGPGTRLTVL.

In nucleotides, the CDR3 is TGTGCCAGCAGCAGCGGGTCCTACGAGCAGTACTTC. This encodes CASSSGSYEQYF. The chain joins TRBV12-3 or TRBV12-4 to TRBJ2-7; D perhaps matches TRBD2 (6 bases). This CDR3 is built from 12 residues. The germline V and J ends were trimmed by 6 bases and 1 base, with 7 bases remaining between them.

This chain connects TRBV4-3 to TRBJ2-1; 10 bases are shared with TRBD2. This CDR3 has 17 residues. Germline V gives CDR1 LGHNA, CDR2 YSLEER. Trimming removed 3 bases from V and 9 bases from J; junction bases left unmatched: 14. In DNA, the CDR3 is TGCGCCAGCAGCCACTTTAGCGGGAGGAAAGGGTACGGTGAGCAGTTCTTC. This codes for CASSHFSGRKGYGEQFF.

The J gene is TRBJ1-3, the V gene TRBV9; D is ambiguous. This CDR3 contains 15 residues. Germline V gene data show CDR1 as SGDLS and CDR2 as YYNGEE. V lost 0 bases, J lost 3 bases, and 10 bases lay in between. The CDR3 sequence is CASSVGPGNGNTIYF. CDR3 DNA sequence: TGTGCCAGCAGCGTAGGTCCCGGGAATGGAAACACCATATATTTT.

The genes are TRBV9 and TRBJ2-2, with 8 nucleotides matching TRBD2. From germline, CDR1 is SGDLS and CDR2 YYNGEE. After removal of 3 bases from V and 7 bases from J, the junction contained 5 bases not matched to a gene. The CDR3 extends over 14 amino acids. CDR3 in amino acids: CASSARLASGELFF. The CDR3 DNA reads TGTGCCAGCAGCGCGAGACTAGCGAGCGGGGAGCTGTTTTTT.

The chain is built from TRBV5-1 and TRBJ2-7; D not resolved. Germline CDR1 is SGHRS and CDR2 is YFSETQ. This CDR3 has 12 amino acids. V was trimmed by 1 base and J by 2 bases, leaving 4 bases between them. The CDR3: CASSLFPYEQYF. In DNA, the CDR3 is TGCGCCAGCAGCTTGTTTCCCTACGAGCAGTACTTC.

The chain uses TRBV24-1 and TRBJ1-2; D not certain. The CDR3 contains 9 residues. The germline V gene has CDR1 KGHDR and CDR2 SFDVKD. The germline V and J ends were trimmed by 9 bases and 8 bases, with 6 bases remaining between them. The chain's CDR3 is CATRNGYTF. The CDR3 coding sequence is TGTGCCACCCGGAACGGCTACACCTTC.

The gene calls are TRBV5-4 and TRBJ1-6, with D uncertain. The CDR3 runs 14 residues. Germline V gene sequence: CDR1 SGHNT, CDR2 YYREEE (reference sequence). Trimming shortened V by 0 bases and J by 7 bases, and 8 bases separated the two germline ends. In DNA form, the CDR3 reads TGTGCCAGCAGCTTGGTACCACCAAATTCACCCCTCCACTTT. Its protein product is CASSLVPPNSPLHF. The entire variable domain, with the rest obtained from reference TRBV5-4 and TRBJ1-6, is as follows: ETGVTQSPTHLIKTRGQQVTLRCSSQSGHNTVSWYQQALGQGPQFIFQYYREEENGRGNFPPRFSGLQFPNYSSELNVNALELDDSALYLCASSLVPPNSPLHFGNGTRLTVT.

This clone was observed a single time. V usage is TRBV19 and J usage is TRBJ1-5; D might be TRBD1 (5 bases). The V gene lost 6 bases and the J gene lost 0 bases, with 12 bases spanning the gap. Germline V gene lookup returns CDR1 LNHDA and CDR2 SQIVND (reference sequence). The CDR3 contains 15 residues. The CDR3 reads CASRRRQGSNQPQHF. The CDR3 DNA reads TGTGCCAGTAGAAGAAGGCAGGGTAGCAATCAGCCCCAGCATTTT. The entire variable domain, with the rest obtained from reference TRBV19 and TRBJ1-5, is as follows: DGGITQSPKYLFRKEGQNVTLSCEQNLNHDAMYWYRQDPGQGLRLIYYSQIVNDFQKGDIAEGYSVSREKKESFPLTVTSAQKNPTAFYLCASRRRQGSNQPQHFGDGTRLSIL.

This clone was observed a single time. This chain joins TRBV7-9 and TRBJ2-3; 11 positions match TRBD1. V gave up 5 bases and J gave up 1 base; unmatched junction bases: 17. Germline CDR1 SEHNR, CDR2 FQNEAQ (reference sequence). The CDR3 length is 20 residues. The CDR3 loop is CASSKLGTGGAGWGTDTQYF. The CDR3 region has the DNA TGTGCCAGCAGCAAACTTGGGACAGGGGGTGCCGGTTGGGGCACAGATACGCAGTATTTT.

The CDR3 bases are TGTGCCAGCACCTCTCGGGACCAAGAGACCCAGTACTTC. It codes for CASTSRDQETQYF. The chain recombines TRBV28 with TRBJ2-5; D gene ambiguous. Germline CDR1 and CDR2: MDHEN and SYDVKM. Trimming took 7 bases from V and 0 from J, leaving 9 bases between them. This CDR3 has 13 residues.

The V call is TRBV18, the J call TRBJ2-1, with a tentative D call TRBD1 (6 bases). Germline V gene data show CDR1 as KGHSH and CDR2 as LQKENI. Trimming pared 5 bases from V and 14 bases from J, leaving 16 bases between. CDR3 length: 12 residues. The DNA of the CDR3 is TGTGCCAGCTCATCCCGACGGGCAGGGGAGTTCTTC. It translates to CASSSRRAGEFF.

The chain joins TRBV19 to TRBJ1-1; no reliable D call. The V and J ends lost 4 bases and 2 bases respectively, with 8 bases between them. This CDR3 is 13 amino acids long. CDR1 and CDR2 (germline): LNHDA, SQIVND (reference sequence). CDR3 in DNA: TGTGCCAGTAGTACCCTCCACAACACTGAAGCTTTCTTT. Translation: CASSTLHNTEAFF.

The CDR3 nucleotides read TGCAGTGCTAGTTTGAGAAATGAGCAGTTCTTC. Its protein is CSASLRNEQFF. The gene calls are TRBV20-1 and TRBJ2-1; D unresolved. This CDR3 region has 11 residues. Germline V gene data show CDR1 as DFQATT and CDR2 as SNEGSKA (reference sequence). The V end was cut by 3 bases, the J end by 7 bases, with 7 bases between.

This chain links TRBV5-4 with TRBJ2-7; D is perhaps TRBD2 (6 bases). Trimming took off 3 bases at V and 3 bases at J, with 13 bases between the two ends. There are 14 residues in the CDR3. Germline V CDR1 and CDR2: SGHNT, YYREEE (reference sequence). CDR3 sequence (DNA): TGTGCCAGCAGCTACCGGGGGAAAAACTACGAGCAGTACTTC. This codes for CASSYRGKNYEQYF.

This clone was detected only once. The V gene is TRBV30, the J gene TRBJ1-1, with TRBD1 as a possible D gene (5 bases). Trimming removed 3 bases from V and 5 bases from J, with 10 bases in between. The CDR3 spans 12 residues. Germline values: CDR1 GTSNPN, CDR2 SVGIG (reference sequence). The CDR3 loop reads CAWRGEGTEAFF. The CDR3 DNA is TGTGCCTGGAGGGGGGAGGGAACTGAAGCTTTCTTT. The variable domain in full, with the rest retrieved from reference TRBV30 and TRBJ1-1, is SQTIHQWPATLVQPVGSPLSLECTVEGTSNPNLYWYRQAAGRGLQLLFYSVGIGQISSEVPQNLSASRPQDRQFILSSKKLLLSDSGFYLCAWRGEGTEAFFGQGTRLTVV.

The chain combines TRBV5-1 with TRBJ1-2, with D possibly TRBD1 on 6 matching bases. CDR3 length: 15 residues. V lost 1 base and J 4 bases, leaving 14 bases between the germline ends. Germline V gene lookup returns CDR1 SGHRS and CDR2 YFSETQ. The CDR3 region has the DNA TGCGCCAGCAGCTTGTCGGGGGGCTTGACCTATGGCTACACCTTC. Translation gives CASSLSGGLTYGYTF.

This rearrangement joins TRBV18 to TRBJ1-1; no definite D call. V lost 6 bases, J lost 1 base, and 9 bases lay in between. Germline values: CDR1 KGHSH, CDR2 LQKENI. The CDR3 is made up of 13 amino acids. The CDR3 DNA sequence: TGTGCCAGCTCGGGGAGCGGGAACACTGAAGCTTTCTTT. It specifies CASSGSGNTEAFF.